Below, one T cell receptor beta chain is given with its context. As yet, its antigen is unknown. The PCR made use of 60 Vbeta and 13 Jbeta primers. Assay: immunoSEQ multiplex PCR; the TCRdb copy retains only in-frame clones and omits some. The table includes about 94,000 clones, roughly 75% detected once. The length of the CDR3 is 15 residues. V shed 4 bases, J shed 4 bases, and the junction held 7 bases outside the gene matches. CDR1 SGDLS and CDR2 YYNGEE come from the germline V gene. The data were taken from a study of cytomegalovirus exposure and HLA in healthy donors. Study observations and caveats: An analysis was carried out later, and it reportedly showed fewer N-insertions in an Asian-associated ancestry cluster than the approximately 610-donor mean. DRB1 had the most TCR associations and HLA-C the fewest, a later analysis found, with rates varying by HLA locus. Later analysis showed most CMV-associated TCR beta chains appearing HLA-restricted. As a later analysis showed, a missense DCLRE1C variant was linked to trimming of TCR beta V- and J-genes.

This TCR derives from a woman aged 55-69 years in good health and CMV-seronegative. The chain couples TRBV9 to TRBJ1-5; 8 bases are a match to TRBD1. The specimen was PBMCs. The CDR3 DNA reads TGTGCCAGCAGCCCCGGGACAGGCATTAATCAGCCCCAGCATTTT. Translating gives CASSPGTGINQPQHF.